The 16 T cell receptor beta chains in this list originate from one sample, sequenced in a study of blood T cell repertoires in COVID-19. Sequenced by immunoSEQ multiplex PCR; TCRdb stores in-frame clones only, minus some. The sample shows over 150,000 clones, about three quarters of them seen only once. Sequencing was done on a sample of peripheral blood. These receptors came from a man in his sixties or seventies with acute or convalescent COVID-19.

The chain employs TRBV2 and TRBJ1-5; D is possibly TRBD1 (6 bases). The V end lost 8 bases, the J end lost 3 bases, and 8 bases lay between the germline ends. CDR1 is SNHLY, CDR2 FYNNEI, per germline. This CDR3 comprises 12 residues. The chain's CDR3 is CASGGANQPQHF. The CDR3 DNA sequence: TGTGCCAGCGGGGGGGCCAATCAGCCCCAGCATTTT.

This clone was counted only a few times. The chain joins TRBV10-3 to TRBJ2-1; TRBD2 matches at 9 bases. Germline lookup yields CDR1 ENHRY and CDR2 SYGVKD. The CDR3 sequence is 15 residues long. The junction had 10 bases not matched to a gene; V was cut back by 6 bases and J by 7 bases. The CDR3 DNA follows: TGTGCCATCAGATATCTAGCGGGGAAGGAAAATGAGCAGTTCTTC. The encoded protein is CAIRYLAGKENEQFF.

The V gene is TRBV4-1, the J gene TRBJ2-7; 7 nucleotides agree with TRBD1. After removal of 1 base from V and 3 bases from J, the junction contained 9 bases not matched to a gene. Germline CDR1 reads MGHRA; CDR2 reads YSYEKL. This CDR3 has 16 amino acids. The CDR3 loop is CASSQGIRQGSYEQYF. The DNA of the CDR3 is TGCGCCAGCAGCCAAGGTATAAGACAGGGTAGCTACGAGCAGTACTTC.

This chain joins TRBV28 and TRBJ2-7; 8 nucleotides agree with TRBD1. The CDR3 runs 15 residues. CDR1 MDHEN and CDR2 SYDVKM come from the germline V gene. Unmatched junction bases numbered 8, after V lost 5 bases and J lost 2 bases. CDR3 region: CASSQRQGRPYEQYF. In nucleotides, the CDR3 is TGTGCCAGCAGTCAACGACAGGGGAGGCCCTACGAGCAGTACTTC. Based on the CDR3 plus reference TRBV28 and TRBJ2-7, the full variable domain is DVKVTQSSRYLVKRTGEKVFLECVQDMDHENMFWYRQDPGLGLRLIYFSYDVKMKEKGDIPEGYSVSREKKERFSLILESASTNQTSMYLCASSQRQGRPYEQYFGPGTRLTVT.

This clone was recorded only once. This chain connects TRBV25-1 to TRBJ1-2; 12 bases are shared with TRBD1. Germline loops: CDR1 MGHDK, CDR2 SYGVNS. The CDR3 consists of 17 residues. After removal of 3 bases from V and 7 bases from J, the junction contained 12 bases not matched to a gene. The chain's CDR3 is CASSELSGTGGSGGYTF. DNA of the CDR3: TGTGCCAGCAGTGAGTTGTCTGGGACAGGGGGCTCTGGTGGCTACACCTTC.

The chain links TRBV5-4 to TRBJ2-3; 9 nucleotides match TRBD2. The CDR3 is made up of 16 amino acids. CDR1 and CDR2 from the germline V gene are SGHNT and YYREEE (reference sequence). V lost 1 base and J lost 3; bases outside the gene matches: 6. This CDR3 reads CASSLRRGGRTDTQYF. The DNA of the CDR3 is TGTGCCAGCAGCTTGCGGCGGGGGGGGAGGACAGATACGCAGTATTTT.

The rearrangement uses TRBV28 and TRBJ2-1; 10 bases agree with TRBD1. V lost 5 bases and J lost 13; bases outside the gene matches: 14. This CDR3 has 15 amino acids. Germline assignment: CDR1 MDHEN and CDR2 SYDVKM. CDR3 amino acids: CASSKGDRDRGFQFF. The CDR3 DNA sequence: TGTGCCAGCAGTAAGGGAGACCGGGACAGGGGTTTCCAGTTCTTC.

The chain recombines TRBV11-2 with TRBJ2-1; TRBD2 agrees at 9 bases. From germline, CDR1 is SGHAT and CDR2 FQNNGV. The CDR3 is 16 amino acids. V was clipped by 3 bases and J by 1 base; unmatched bases: 4. The CDR3 region has the DNA TGTGCCAGCAGCTTTAGCGGGAGAGGATCCTACAATGAGCAGTTCTTC. As protein: CASSFSGRGSYNEQFF.

The chain employs TRBV2 and TRBJ2-3, with TRBD2 as a possible D gene (6 bases). V dropped 6 bases and J dropped 3 bases, with 10 bases sitting between them. Germline loops: CDR1 SNHLY, CDR2 FYNNEI. The CDR3 covers 13 residues. The CDR3 DNA is TGTGCCAGCAGGGAGGGTGTGACAGATACGCAGTATTTT. Residues: CASREGVTDTQYF.

V and J are TRBV5-1 and TRBJ2-1, with TRBD1 matching over 12 bases. CDR1 SGHRS and CDR2 YFSETQ come from the germline V gene. CDR3 length: 15 amino acids. V was pared by 2 bases and J by 13 bases, with 10 bases of the junction left unmatched. CDR3 sequence: CASSLPGQGALGQFF. CDR3 nucleotides: TGCGCCAGCAGCTTACCGGGACAGGGGGCGCTTGGACAGTTCTTC.

This sequence joins TRBV24-1 and TRBJ1-5; D ambiguous. Looked up from germline, CDR1 is KGHDR and CDR2 is SFDVKD. Trimming shortened V by 5 bases and J by 0 bases, and 4 bases separated the two germline ends. The CDR3 covers 13 residues. CDR3 region: CATSAYSNQPQHF. The CDR3 nucleotides are TGTGCCACCAGTGCGTATAGCAATCAGCCCCAGCATTTT.

V gene TRBV6-1 combines with J gene TRBJ1-6; 9 bases align to TRBD1. Germline V gives CDR1 MNHNS, CDR2 SASEGT. This CDR3 spans 17 amino acids. V dropped 4 bases and J dropped 8; count of bases not matched to a gene: 12. In nucleotides, the CDR3 is TGTGCCAGCAGTGCCCCCGGGACAGGGTTCTTATATTCACCCCTCCACTTT. It encodes CASSAPGTGFLYSPLHF.

The chain recombines TRBV19 with TRBJ1-2; TRBD1 matches at 8 bases. Germline V CDR1 and CDR2: LNHDA, SQIVND (reference sequence). The CDR3 runs to 16 residues. The V segment lost 0 bases and the J segment 5 bases; nucleotides outside the gene matches: 8. CDR3 amino acids: CASSIDWSGGRYGYTF. The CDR3 coding sequence is TGTGCCAGTAGTATAGATTGGTCAGGGGGCAGGTATGGCTACACCTTC.

The chain couples TRBV5-1 to TRBJ2-3, with 9 bases fitting TRBD2. From germline, CDR1 is SGHRS and CDR2 YFSETQ. V shed 2 bases, J shed 6 bases, and the junction held 4 bases outside the gene matches. The CDR3 is 14 amino acids. The CDR3 reads CASSLGLAHDTQYF. The CDR3 coding sequence is TGCGCCAGCAGCTTAGGACTAGCGCATGATACGCAGTATTTT.

This clone was counted between two and nine times. The chain has TRBV12-3 or TRBV12-4 and TRBJ2-1; possible D gene TRBD2, 5 bases. The CDR3 runs to 12 residues. Trimming pared 7 bases from V and 13 bases from J, leaving 17 bases between. CDR3 sequence reads: CASTSPPASQFF. DNA for the CDR3: TGTGCCAGCACCTCCCCCCCGGCTAGCCAGTTCTTC.

The chain carries TRBV18 and TRBJ1-1; D is possibly TRBD1 (5 bases). Germline V lookup: CDR1 KGHSH, CDR2 LQKENI. Trimming stripped 3 bases from V and 1 base from J, with 18 bases between. This CDR3 contains 17 residues. CDR3 sequence: CASSPWTLSRGNTEAFF. Here the CDR3 DNA reads TGTGCCAGCTCACCTTGGACATTATCGCGGGGGAACACTGAAGCTTTCTTT.